This T cell receptor (beta chain) was documented in a study of T cell repertoires in cytomegalovirus infection. Whole-study results and caveats: The study found HLA-C-restricted CMV-specific TCR beta clonotypes dominating the ex vivo response.

Germline V gene data show CDR1 as SGHNT and CDR2 as YYREEE (reference sequence). V gave up 2 bases and J gave up 2 bases, with 14 bases separating them. The CDR3 sequence is 16 residues long. MiXCR, applied by TCRdb to the reads, yields one record per CDR3 protein. The sample records roughly 920,000 distinct CDR3 sequences, about 33% being singletons. A remark on this clonotype: Its antigen remains unknown.

This sequence originates from a human donor in good health (CMV status not recorded). Some clones in this sample may be carry-over from other donors' samples. The specimen was cultured CD8+ T cells from PBMCs, collected from culture after CMV antigen stimulation. V and J are TRBV5-4 and TRBJ2-1; D unresolved. CDR3 protein: CASSFRLYLTYNEQFF. DNA for the CDR3: TGTGCCAGCAGCTTTAGGTTGTACCTTACCTACAATGAGCAGTTCTTC.